What follows are 23 T cell receptor beta chains derived from one specimen sequenced in a study of blood T cell repertoires in COVID-19. The repertoire was sequenced with immunoSEQ multiplex PCR; TCRdb's copy has only in-frame clones and lacks some. The sample contains approximately 74,000 clones, roughly three quarters of which appear only once. Input material: peripheral blood. The receptor set was obtained from a man in his 60s with acute or convalescent COVID-19.

In this sample, this clone turned up once. The CDR3 is CASSQGGPDTQYF. The DNA of the CDR3 is TGTGCCAGCAGCCAAGGCGGCCCAGATACGCAGTATTTT. This chain connects TRBV3-1 (or the pseudogene TRBV3-2) to TRBJ2-3, with unresolved D. CDR1 is LGHDT, CDR2 YNNKEL, per germline (reference sequence). Trimming removed 1 base at V and 4 bases at J, with 6 bases between. The CDR3 is made up of 13 amino acids.

V gene TRBV19 combines with J gene TRBJ2-7; D unresolved. Germline V gene lookup returns CDR1 LNHDA and CDR2 SQIVND (reference sequence). The germline V and J ends were trimmed by 3 bases and 6 bases, with 12 bases remaining between them. The CDR3 is 13 amino acids. The CDR3 loop is CASSIAVSGEQYF. In DNA form, the CDR3 reads TGTGCCAGTAGTATTGCTGTCTCGGGCGAGCAGTACTTC.

The chain uses TRBV29-1 and TRBJ2-2; D is perhaps TRBD2 (6 bases). Trimming took 4 bases from V and 1 from J, leaving 13 bases between them. Per the germline V gene, CDR1 is SQVTM and CDR2 is ANQGSEA. The CDR3 totals 15 residues. In DNA form, the CDR3 reads TGCAGCGTTGGGGCTGCGGGGAAGAACACCGGGGAGCTGTTTTTT. The encoded protein is CSVGAAGKNTGELFF.

The chain links TRBV29-1 to TRBJ1-1; 7 nucleotides align to TRBD1. CDR1 SQVTM and CDR2 ANQGSEA come from the germline V gene. This CDR3 has 12 amino acids. J lost 6 bases, V lost 7 bases, and 8 bases had no gene match. CDR3 DNA sequence: TGCAGCGGTAGACAGGGCCGGGCTGAAGCTTTCTTT. It translates to CSGRQGRAEAFF.

J is TRBJ1-1 and V is TRBV5-4; maybe TRBD1 (6 bases). The V end lost 7 bases, the J end lost 1 base, and 17 bases lay between the germline ends. Germline V gene lookup returns CDR1 SGHNT and CDR2 YYREEE (reference sequence). This CDR3 region has 15 residues. The CDR3 bases are TGTGCCAGCGGTCGAAGGGGGGGAAGGAACACTGAAGCTTTCTTT. Its translation: CASGRRGGRNTEAFF.

This chain uses TRBV6-6 with TRBJ2-3, with 8 bases matching TRBD2. Germline trimming cut 5 bases from V and 5 bases from J; bases unmatched to any gene: 12. Germline CDR1 reads MNHNY; CDR2 reads SVGAGI (reference sequence). The CDR3 runs to 16 residues. The CDR3 protein is CASSPRATSVGDTQYF. CDR3 bases: TGTGCCAGCAGTCCCCGGGCGACTAGCGTGGGAGATACGCAGTATTTT.

This chain links TRBV19 with TRBJ1-4; tentatively, D is TRBD1 (6 bases). CDR3 size: 16 residues. V lost 10 bases, J lost 6 bases, and 24 bases lay in between. Germline CDR1 and CDR2: LNHDA and SQIVND (reference sequence). The CDR3 here is CATRLKPGQKDEKLFF. As DNA, the CDR3 is TGTGCCACCAGACTAAAACCGGGACAAAAGGATGAAAAACTGTTTTTT.

This chain uses TRBV19 with TRBJ1-1; D ambiguous. The ends were cut back, 4 bases at V and 10 bases at J, with 16 bases in the middle. The CDR3 runs to 13 residues. Germline values: CDR1 LNHDA, CDR2 SQIVND (reference sequence). The CDR3 loop reads CASSTSSFEAAFF. CDR3 in DNA: TGTGCCAGTAGTACATCGAGTTTTGAGGCAGCTTTCTTT.

The chain recombines TRBV7-2 with TRBJ2-3; no clear D gene. The germline V and J ends were trimmed by 4 bases and 5 bases, with 7 bases remaining between them. This CDR3 spans 12 amino acids. Germline-derived CDR1 and CDR2 are SGHTA and FQGNSA. The CDR3 loop is CASSSVLDTQYF. The CDR3 nucleotides are TGTGCCAGCAGCTCCGTCCTAGATACGCAGTATTTT.

The CDR3 loop is CKSRAPYEQYF. CDR3 coding DNA: TGTAAATCCAGGGCCCCCTACGAGCAGTACTTC. The gene calls are TRBV2 and TRBJ2-7; possibly TRBD1 for D (5 bases). The CDR3 has 11 residues. Germline V gives CDR1 SNHLY, CDR2 FYNNEI. Looking up the rest from reference TRBV2 and TRBJ2-7 gives the full variable domain: EPEVTQTPSHQVTQMGQEVILRCVPISNHLYFYWYRQILGQKVEFLVSFYNNEISEKSEIFDDQFSVERPDGSNFTLKIRSTKLEDSAMYFCKSRAPYEQYFGPGTRLTVT.

The V gene is TRBV19, the J gene TRBJ1-1; 7 nucleotides line up with TRBD1. CDR1 and CDR2 from the germline V gene are LNHDA and SQIVND (reference sequence). V trimming: 6 bases; J trimming: 3 bases; junction bases outside the gene matches: 10. The length of the CDR3 is 15 residues. The CDR3 here is CASRDDRVGYTEAFF. The CDR3 coding sequence is TGTGCCAGTAGAGACGACAGGGTAGGGTACACTGAAGCTTTCTTT.

This clone occurred a few times. CDR3 loop: CASSPPDREHYGYTF. Written as DNA, the CDR3 is TGTGCCAGCAGCCCACCCGACAGGGAGCACTATGGCTACACCTTC. The chain carries TRBV7-2 and TRBJ1-2; TRBD1 matches 7 bases. CDR3 length: 15 residues. Germline V gene sequence: CDR1 SGHTA, CDR2 FQGNSA. After removal of 5 bases from V and 3 bases from J, the junction contained 9 bases not matched to a gene.

The genes are TRBV7-8 and TRBJ2-2; D might be TRBD1 (5 bases). The germline V gene has CDR1 SGHVS and CDR2 FQNEAQ. V was cut by 3 bases and J by 4 bases, with 15 bases left in between. There are 16 residues in the CDR3. CDR3 in amino acids: CASSFAGYSSTGELFF. CDR3 sequence (DNA): TGTGCCAGCAGCTTCGCAGGGTATTCCTCCACCGGGGAGCTGTTTTTT.

This clone is a singleton in its sample. The rearrangement links TRBV6-5 to TRBJ2-7; TRBD1 agrees at 8 bases. The CDR3 runs 14 residues. Looked up from germline, CDR1 is MNHEY and CDR2 is SVGAGI. The V and J ends lost 5 bases and 1 base, in that order; junction bases with no gene match: 4. CDR3 sequence (DNA): TGTGCCAGCAGTCAGACAGGGGCGTCCTACGAGCAGTACTTC. Translation: CASSQTGASYEQYF.

This clone appeared a few times. V gene TRBV5-3 combines with J gene TRBJ1-2; perhaps TRBD1 as D (5 bases). TRBV5-3 is annotated as an ORF whose role is uncertain. This CDR3 is built from 12 residues. The V end was cut by 10 bases, the J end by 6 bases, with 16 bases between. The DNA for the CDR3 is TGTGCCGGAACAGGCAGGGTGGATGGCTACACCTTC. Its translation is CAGTGRVDGYTF.

This CDR3 is CSVAEDRGVTEAFF. The DNA for the CDR3 is TGCAGCGTTGCTGAGGACAGGGGGGTCACTGAAGCTTTCTTT. The V gene is TRBV29-1, the J gene TRBJ1-1, with 10 bases fitting TRBD1. CDR3 length equals 14 residues. J lost 4 bases, V lost 4 bases, and 6 bases had no gene match. Germline lookup yields CDR1 SQVTM and CDR2 ANQGSEA.

J is TRBJ1-5 and V is TRBV12-5; D uncertain. The CDR3 contains 14 residues. Germline V gene sequence: CDR1 LGHNT, CDR2 FRNRAP. The V end lost 4 bases, the J end lost 5 bases, and 12 bases lay between the germline ends. The CDR3 coding sequence is TGTGCTAGTGGTTCGGGGAGCGGGTATCAGCCCCAGCATTTT. Encoded protein: CASGSGSGYQPQHF.

This sequence joins TRBV11-2 and TRBJ1-2; D is unclear. The length of the CDR3 is 12 residues. Germline loops: CDR1 SGHAT, CDR2 FQNNGV. Trimming removed 5 bases at V and 7 bases at J, with 11 bases between. CDR3 DNA sequence: TGTGCCAGCAGCGAAACGGGGTCTGGCTACACCTTC. It is translated as CASSETGSGYTF. Supplemented by reference TRBV11-2 and TRBJ1-2, the full variable domain reads EAGVAQSPRYKIIEKRQSVAFWCNPISGHATLYWYQQILGQGPKLLIQFQNNGVVDDSQLPKDRFSAERLKGVDSTLKIQPAKLEDSAVYLCASSETGSGYTFGSGTRLTVV.

This clone was detected only once. This chain links TRBV19 with TRBJ2-7; 7 bases line up with TRBD1. V was clipped by 4 bases and J by 0 bases; unmatched bases: 6. CDR3 length: 15 amino acids. The V gene's germline CDR1 is LNHDA and CDR2 SQIVND (reference sequence). In DNA, the CDR3 is TGTGCCAGTAGTACACCCGGGACAGTCTCCTACGAGCAGTACTTC. This gives the protein CASSTPGTVSYEQYF.

As concerns this clone: Within the sample, other DNA sequences also encode this same CDR3. The V gene is TRBV2, the J gene TRBJ1-5, with TRBD1 matching 7 bases. V lost 4 bases and J lost 4; bases outside the gene matches: 1. CDR1 SNHLY and CDR2 FYNNEI come from the germline V gene. The CDR3 has 13 residues. In DNA, the CDR3 is TGTGCCAGCAGTGGGACAGGAAATCAGCCCCAGCATTTT. It is translated as CASSGTGNQPQHF.

CDR3 sequence reads: CASSPVAVGTDTQYF. In nucleotides, the CDR3 is TGTGCCAGCTCACCGGTAGCGGTAGGAACAGATACGCAGTATTTT. The chain uses TRBV18 and TRBJ2-3, with D possibly TRBD2 on 6 matching bases. V was shortened by 3 bases and J by 3 bases, with 13 bases between the two germline ends. Per the germline V gene, CDR1 is KGHSH and CDR2 is LQKENI. This CDR3 has 15 amino acids.

This rearrangement joins TRBV19 to TRBJ2-3; TRBD2 agrees at 8 bases. This CDR3 has 15 amino acids. Germline lookup yields CDR1 LNHDA and CDR2 SQIVND (reference sequence). J gave up 1 base and V 7 bases, and 7 bases lay outside the gene matches. The CDR3 is CASKVPLAGTDTQYF. CDR3 bases: TGTGCCAGTAAAGTTCCACTAGCGGGCACAGATACGCAGTATTTT.

The chain is built from TRBV10-1 and TRBJ1-4; TRBD1 aligns across 9 bases. This CDR3 spans 14 amino acids. V shed 6 bases, J shed 7 bases, and the junction held 6 bases outside the gene matches. CDR1 WNHNN and CDR2 SYGVQD come from the germline V gene (reference sequence). CDR3 loop: CASREQGACEKLFF. Here the CDR3 DNA reads TGCGCCAGCAGGGAACAGGGGGCGTGTGAAAAACTGTTTTTT.